These 29 T cell receptor beta chains originate from one sample sequenced in a study of cytomegalovirus exposure and HLA in healthy donors. PCR used 60 Vbeta primers and 13 Jbeta primers. Here immunoSEQ multiplex PCR was the method, and the copy in TCRdb shows in-frame clones only, minus some. The sample includes about 92,000 clones, around four fifths of them seen just once. Sequencing was carried out using PBMCs. These receptors all come from a woman under 30 in good health and CMV-seropositive.

The count of this clone is one. V is TRBV6-5 and J is TRBJ1-2; no firm D call. Germline V gene sequence: CDR1 MNHEY, CDR2 SVGAGI. This CDR3 region has 12 residues. Trimming cost V 10 bases and J 4 bases, with 13 bases left between them. The CDR3 nucleotides are TGTGCCACGTGGACTGGTCCCTATGGCTACACCTTC. Translated: CATWTGPYGYTF.

The chain joins TRBV19 to TRBJ1-2; D is uncertain. This CDR3 comprises 13 residues. Looked up from germline, CDR1 is LNHDA and CDR2 is SQIVND (reference sequence). The ends were cut back, 6 bases at V and 4 bases at J, with 12 bases in the middle. The CDR3, as DNA: TGTGCCAGTAGAGAAAGAGGAACCTATGGCTACACCTTC. Protein product: CASRERGTYGYTF.

The chain joins TRBV2 to TRBJ1-5, with 11 nucleotides matching TRBD1. This CDR3 has 14 residues. The ends lost 6 bases at V and 4 bases at J; junction bases unmatched: 2. Germline values: CDR1 SNHLY, CDR2 FYNNEI. CDR3 amino acids: CASRGTGGNQPQHF. CDR3 DNA sequence: TGTGCCAGCAGGGGGACAGGGGGGAATCAGCCCCAGCATTTT.

V usage is TRBV9 and J usage is TRBJ2-1, with 11 bases aligning to TRBD2. The CDR3 spans 17 residues. The V gene end was trimmed by 0 bases and the J gene end by 4 bases; junction bases not matched to a gene: 6. Germline V gene data show CDR1 as SGDLS and CDR2 as YYNGEE. The CDR3 spells CASSVGLAGGTYNEQFF. The DNA of the CDR3 is TGTGCCAGCAGCGTAGGGCTAGCGGGAGGAACGTACAATGAGCAGTTCTTC.

The rearrangement links TRBV29-1 to TRBJ2-3, with 8 positions matching TRBD2. CDR1 and CDR2 (germline): SQVTM, ANQGSEA. V dropped 8 bases and J dropped 5; count of bases not matched to a gene: 21. The CDR3 is 17 residues long. This chain's CDR3 is CSPQLPHGRAKGDTQYF. As DNA, the CDR3 is TGCAGCCCACAACTCCCCCACGGGAGGGCCAAGGGAGATACGCAGTATTTT.

This chain connects TRBV29-1 to TRBJ2-7, with D maybe TRBD1 (5 bases). V gave up 4 bases and J gave up 0 bases, with 16 bases separating them. Per the germline V gene, CDR1 is SQVTM and CDR2 is ANQGSEA. This CDR3 is built from 15 residues. In nucleotides, the CDR3 is TGCAGCGTTGTGTTGGACACACGTCCCTCCTACGAGCAGTACTTC. As protein: CSVVLDTRPSYEQYF.

The rearrangement links TRBV9 to TRBJ1-4; TRBD1 agrees at 7 bases. With V trimmed by 3 bases and J by 3 bases, 2 bases remained unmatched. The germline CDR1 and CDR2 sequences are SGDLS and YYNGEE. The CDR3 sequence is 14 residues long. Here the CDR3 reads CASSAGQSNEKLFF. CDR3 DNA sequence: TGTGCCAGCAGCGCGGGACAGTCTAATGAAAAACTGTTTTTT.

This chain links TRBV25-1 with TRBJ2-7; TRBD1 matches at 10 bases. CDR1 and CDR2 from the germline V gene are MGHDK and SYGVNS. Unmatched junction bases numbered 4, after V lost 6 bases and J lost 11 bases. The CDR3 sequence is 11 residues long. The CDR3 spells CASRTGTGEYF. The CDR3 bases are TGTGCCAGCAGAACCGGGACAGGGGAGTACTTC.

Details on this clone: The conserved phenylalanine or tryptophan normally closing the CDR3 is absent here, so this likely arose from a read error. The DNA is left out, because the CDR3 cannot be placed on it with certainty; the CDR3 is given as TCRdb lists it. CDR3 amino acids: CASSHKRVSPTL. The chain uses TRBV28 and TRBJ1-5. The V gene's germline CDR1 is MDHEN and CDR2 SYDVKM. The CDR3 is 12 amino acids long, termini counted.

The V gene is TRBV7-6, the J gene TRBJ2-5, with D hard to call. Germline CDR1 reads SGHVS; CDR2 reads FNYEAQ. V was shortened by 8 bases and J by 4 bases, with 11 bases between the two germline ends. This CDR3 region has 12 residues. The CDR3 here is CASGPPRETQYF. In nucleotides, the CDR3 is TGTGCCAGCGGCCCCCCCCGAGAGACCCAGTACTTC.

A few counts support this clone. J is TRBJ1-1 and V is TRBV15; 10 positions match TRBD1. With V trimmed by 1 base and J by 1 base, 6 bases remained unmatched. The CDR3 runs 17 residues. Germline loops: CDR1 LNHNV, CDR2 YYDKDF (reference sequence). CDR3 protein: CATSRGRDRGTNTEAFF. The DNA for the CDR3 is TGTGCCACCAGCAGAGGCCGGGACAGGGGAACGAACACTGAAGCTTTCTTT.

The rearrangement uses TRBV12-5 and TRBJ2-7; 8 bases agree with TRBD1. Germline V gives CDR1 LGHNT, CDR2 FRNRAP. V shed 1 base, J shed 3 bases, and the junction held 8 bases outside the gene matches. CDR3 length equals 16 residues. The CDR3 sequence: CASGLGRDRGHYEQYF. As DNA, the CDR3 is TGTGCTAGTGGTTTGGGGCGTGACAGGGGACACTACGAGCAGTACTTC.

The CDR3 here is CASSQSTVNTEAFF. The CDR3 DNA is TGCGCCAGCAGCCAATCGACAGTGAACACTGAAGCTTTCTTT. The rearrangement uses TRBV4-1 and TRBJ1-1; D is possibly TRBD1 (5 bases). The length of the CDR3 is 14 residues. Trimming pared 2 bases from V and 0 bases from J, leaving 7 bases between. Germline V gene data show CDR1 as MGHRA and CDR2 as YSYEKL.

The chain uses TRBV2 and TRBJ2-5; 10 positions agree with TRBD2. Trimming removed 6 bases from V and 4 bases from J; junction bases left unmatched: 5. This CDR3 is built from 14 residues. The germline gives CDR1 SNHLY, CDR2 FYNNEI. CDR3 DNA sequence: TGTGCCAGCAGGAGCGGGGGGGCGAGAGAGACCCAGTACTTC. It is translated as CASRSGGARETQYF. Combining the CDR3 with reference TRBV2 and TRBJ2-5 gives the whole variable domain EPEVTQTPSHQVTQMGQEVILRCVPISNHLYFYWYRQILGQKVEFLVSFYNNEISEKSEIFDDQFSVERPDGSNFTLKIRSTKLEDSAMYFCASRSGGARETQYFGPGTRLLVL.

The chain carries TRBV18 and TRBJ1-1; 8 bases fit TRBD1. V lost 6 bases and J lost 0; bases outside the gene matches: 6. The CDR3 loop spans 15 amino acids. Per the germline V gene, CDR1 is KGHSH and CDR2 is LQKENI. The CDR3 spells CASSSVQGVNTEAFF. The CDR3 DNA reads as TGTGCCAGCTCGTCCGTACAGGGGGTGAACACTGAAGCTTTCTTT.

The chain employs TRBV7-8 and TRBJ2-7, with unresolved D. Trimming removed 8 bases from V and 2 bases from J, with 7 bases in between. CDR1 and CDR2 from the germline V gene are SGHVS and FQNEAQ. The CDR3 runs to 11 residues. The CDR3 nucleotides read TGTGCCAGCGACAACACCTACGAGCAGTACTTC. This sequence encodes CASDNTYEQYF.

The V and J genes are TRBV7-6 and TRBJ2-7; 7 positions agree with TRBD1. CDR3 length: 15 residues. The V and J ends lost 2 bases and 0 bases, in that order; junction bases with no gene match: 4. Germline V gives CDR1 SGHVS, CDR2 FNYEAQ. CDR3 in DNA: TGTGCCAGCAGCTTACCGGGGACAGTCTCCTACGAGCAGTACTTC. Residues: CASSLPGTVSYEQYF.

In its sample, this clone was seen once. The CDR3: CASSSGLANEKLFF. CDR3 in DNA: TGTGCCAGCAGTTCGGGACTGGCTAATGAAAAACTGTTTTTT. J is TRBJ1-4 and V is TRBV2; a possible D gene is TRBD1 (5 bases). With 5 bases removed from V and 3 bases from J, the gap between germline ends came to 10 bases. The CDR3 is 14 residues long. Germline V CDR1 and CDR2: SNHLY, FYNNEI.

The chain combines TRBV25-1 with TRBJ2-3, with 10 positions matching TRBD1. The trim removed 4 bases at V and 4 bases at J, leaving 14 bases unmatched. The CDR3 length is 18 residues. Germline values: CDR1 MGHDK, CDR2 SYGVNS. The CDR3 coding sequence is TGTGCCAGCAGTGGGGGGATCTCCGGGACAGGGGTAGCAGATACGCAGTATTTT. Protein product: CASSGGISGTGVADTQYF.

J is TRBJ2-5 and V is TRBV29-1; perhaps TRBD1 as D (5 bases). The CDR3 extends over 12 amino acids. Trimming left V 6 bases short and J 1 base short, with 9 bases between. CDR1 is SQVTM, CDR2 ANQGSEA, per germline. CDR3 sequence (DNA): TGCAGCGTCCAGGGCACCCAAGAGACCCAGTACTTC. It is translated as CSVQGTQETQYF. Variable domain in full (rest from reference TRBV29-1 and TRBJ2-5): SAVISQKPSRDICQRGTSLTIQCQVDSQVTMMFWYRQQPGQSLTLIATANQGSEATYESGFVIDKFPISRPNLTFSTLTVSNMSPEDSSIYLCSVQGTQETQYFGPGTRLLVL.

The rearrangement joins TRBV6-5 to TRBJ2-3; D is possibly TRBD2 (7 bases). V shed 7 bases and J shed 0 bases, with 14 bases lying between them. Germline-derived CDR1 and CDR2 are MNHEY and SVGAGI. The CDR3 spans 15 residues. Here the CDR3 reads CASTKGGTSTDTQYF. The CDR3 nucleotides are TGTGCCAGCACCAAGGGGGGGACTAGCACAGATACGCAGTATTTT.

This clone has only one observation. This rearrangement joins TRBV9 to TRBJ1-2; D unresolved. Germline CDR1 reads SGDLS; CDR2 reads YYNGEE. The CDR3 is 15 amino acids. The V gene lost 2 bases and the J gene lost 4 bases, with 15 bases spanning the gap. The CDR3 loop reads CASSVMNTFSYGYTF. The CDR3 DNA follows: TGTGCCAGCAGCGTGATGAATACCTTCAGCTATGGCTACACCTTC.

The chain links TRBV27 to TRBJ2-7; 9 positions agree with TRBD1. V shed 6 bases and J 5 bases; nucleotides not matched to a gene: 2. The CDR3 covers 12 residues. The germline V gene has CDR1 MNHEY and CDR2 SMNVEV (reference sequence). The DNA for the CDR3 is TGTGCCAGCAGACAGGGGGCTCACGAGCAGTACTTC. Protein: CASRQGAHEQYF.

CDR3 protein: CASSGQGGPQRYGYTF. CDR3 coding DNA: TGTGCCAGCAGTGGGCAGGGTGGCCCTCAACGTTATGGCTACACCTTC. The chain couples TRBV27 to TRBJ1-2, with D tentatively TRBD1 (5 bases). Deletions cut 5 bases from V and 5 bases from J, with 21 bases between. This CDR3 is built from 16 residues. Germline V gene lookup returns CDR1 MNHEY and CDR2 SMNVEV (reference sequence).

This chain connects TRBV6-5 to TRBJ2-2, with 7 nucleotides matching TRBD2. The germline gives CDR1 MNHEY, CDR2 SVGAGI. The CDR3 loop spans 14 amino acids. V lost 8 bases and J lost 4; bases outside the gene matches: 7. The CDR3 nucleotides read TGTGCCAGCTTTGGACTAGGGGCCACCGGGGAGCTGTTTTTT. This gives the protein CASFGLGATGELFF.

This clone came up once. V usage is TRBV27 and J usage is TRBJ1-5; a possible D gene is TRBD1 (5 bases). Germline values: CDR1 MNHEY, CDR2 SMNVEV (reference sequence). CDR3 length: 13 amino acids. Trimming took off 5 bases at V and 7 bases at J, with 12 bases between the two ends. The CDR3 DNA sequence: TGTGCCAGCAGTCCACCAGGGAAGCAGCCCCAGCATTTT. Protein sequence: CASSPPGKQPQHF.

The chain carries TRBV7-9 and TRBJ2-3; D gene ambiguous. This CDR3 comprises 17 residues. V lost 1 base to trimming and J lost 3 bases, with 17 bases between them. The germline V gene has CDR1 SEHNR and CDR2 FQNEAQ (reference sequence). The CDR3 DNA reads as TGTGCCAGCAGCTTAGGAGAAAGGAGTAAAAGAACAGATACGCAGTATTTT. The encoded protein is CASSLGERSKRTDTQYF. Together with reference TRBV7-9 and TRBJ2-3, the CDR3 gives the full variable domain: DTGVSQNPRHKITKRGQNVTFRCDPISEHNRLYWYRQTLGQGPEFLTYFQNEAQLEKSRLLSDRFSAERPKGSFSTLEIQRTEQGDSAMYLCASSLGERSKRTDTQYFGPGTRLTVL.

V gene TRBV12-5 combines with J gene TRBJ1-1, with D maybe TRBD1 (6 bases). Per the germline V gene, CDR1 is LGHNT and CDR2 is FRNRAP. The CDR3 covers 13 residues. The V gene lost 7 bases and the J gene lost 4 bases, with 13 bases spanning the gap. CDR3 in amino acids: CASARGQTTEAFF. In DNA, the CDR3 is TGTGCTAGTGCCAGAGGACAGACCACTGAAGCTTTCTTT.

The V call is TRBV11-2, the J call TRBJ2-5; 11 bases are shared with TRBD2. The germline CDR1 and CDR2 sequences are SGHAT and FQNNGV. V lost 1 base, J lost 2 bases, and 0 bases stayed unmatched. The CDR3 extends over 15 amino acids. As DNA, the CDR3 is TGTGCCAGCAGCTTAGGACTAGCGGGACAAGAGACCCAGTACTTC. Translated, it gives CASSLGLAGQETQYF.